Presented here are 5 T cell receptor beta chains from one specimen sequenced in a study of CD8+CD57+ T cells in acquired aplastic anemia. Both TCR beta VDJ combination and CDR3 sequence profiling were carried out. Genomic DNA was the template for this profiling. Using its own MiXCR run on the reads, TCRdb lists one record per CDR3 protein. This table holds about 240,000 distinct CDR3 sequences, about 44% found once. All sequencing subjects had displayed CD8+CD57+ cell expansion on flow cytometry. Sequencing input: sorted CD4+, CD8+, or CD8+CD57+ T cells (not recorded which) from PBMCs. Every receptor here comes from a human donor with aplastic anemia.

This clonotype has just a few counts. The junction departs from germline at one end; a sequencing error may be responsible. The chain links TRBV30 to TRBJ2-7; TRBD1 is a possible D gene (5 bases). CDR3 length: 15 residues. CDR1 GTSNPN and CDR2 SVGIG come from the germline V gene (reference sequence). The CDR3 DNA reads as TGTGCCTGGAGTGTACTAAAGGGGATCTCCTCCGAGCAGTACTTC. This encodes CAWSVLKGISSEQYF. Filled out from reference TRBV30 and TRBJ2-7, the complete variable domain reads SQTIHQWPATLVQPVGSPLSLECTVEGTSNPNLYWYRQAAGRGLQLLFYSVGIGQISSEVPQNLSASRPQDRQFILSSKKLLLSDSGFYLCAWSVLKGISSEQYFGPGTRLTVT.

Many counts were recorded for this clonotype. CDR3 sequence reads: CASSSYRGDFQPQHF. In nucleotides, the CDR3 is TGTGCCAGCAGTTCGTACAGGGGCGATTTTCAGCCCCAGCATTTT. J is TRBJ1-5 and V is TRBV6-6; 7 positions match TRBD1. J was trimmed by 6 bases and V by 4 bases; bases with no gene match: 9. The CDR3 sequence is 15 residues long. Germline lookup yields CDR1 MNHNY and CDR2 SVGAGI (reference sequence).

The genes are TRBV15 and TRBJ2-6, with D unresolved. Trimming took 4 bases from V and 18 from J, leaving 19 bases between them. CDR1 LNHNV and CDR2 YYDKDF come from the germline V gene (reference sequence). This CDR3 spans 13 amino acids. CDR3 region: CATSIPNQAYKTF. The CDR3 DNA follows: TGTGCCACCAGCATACCGAATCAGGCTTACAAGACTTTC.

Ten or more counts support this clonotype. The chain links TRBV29-1 to TRBJ2-1; no reliable D call. The CDR3 has 10 residues. Germline V lookup: CDR1 SQVTM, CDR2 ANQGSEA. Deletions cut 8 bases from V and 5 bases from J, with 7 bases between. This CDR3 is CSLYHNEQFF. The CDR3 DNA reads TGCAGCTTATATCACAATGAGCAGTTCTTC.

This chain uses TRBV9 with TRBJ1-5; D is ambiguous. V gave up 4 bases and J gave up 5 bases, with 10 bases separating them. The CDR3 covers 13 residues. Germline CDR1 reads SGDLS; CDR2 reads YYNGEE. CDR3 residues: CASSRETHQPQHF. The DNA of the CDR3 is TGTGCCAGCAGCCGTGAAACCCATCAGCCCCAGCATTTT.